The subject of this entry is one T cell receptor beta chain. This clone has just one count. Its antigen remains unidentified. It has no much larger one-base neighbor in the sample; base qualities were not kept. The data stem from a study of T cell repertoires in ileal Crohn's disease (dated by TCRdb to between 2018 and 2020). Notes on the research overall: The median duration of disease was roughly 8.2 years, and at the time of surgery around 32% of patients were active smokers. All patients had surgery for a complication: stricturing disease in 61% and penetrating disease in about 39%. The study was conducted in parallel with a multicentre cohort that was designed to identify predictors of early endoscopic recurrence following ileocolonic resection. A total of some 170 mucosal samples from 60 or so patients were sequenced, collected from several sites on the surgical specimen as well as at postoperative endoscopy. Roughly half of the patients were given postoperative therapy, with 15 to 20 on anti-TNF agents and about ten on thiopurines. The TCR repertoire was analysed in under 70 patients with Crohn's disease drawn from a prospective multicentre cohort. M6 samples consisted of neoterminal ileum biopsies collected during postoperative colonoscopy. Endoscopic postoperative recurrence was defined as a Rutgeerts score above i0. Summary of the overall study and its limitations: Endoscopic recurrence was linked to a higher percentage of high-frequency clones at surgery, and recurrence occurred in every patient whose clonality exceeded 26.8% (18/57). Within the first year after surgery, the timing of postoperative endoscopy varied, and the median delay was almost 7 months. Patients who were active smokers at surgery had a significantly higher proportion of clonal expansions than non-smokers (around 24% vs 18%, p=0.02). Only a subgroup of patients, of unstated size, had their mucosal CD4 and CD8 T cells sorted and sequenced. Compared with CD4 T cells, sorted CD8 T cells contained more high-frequency clones, which suggests that the mucosal expansions were mostly CD8.

The intended sense of this specimen's time point label: neoterminal ileum biopsy at postoperative endoscopy, about 6 months after surgery. Adults with ileal or ileocolonic Crohn's disease for whom ileocolonic resection was indicated were considered eligible. Whole ileal mucosal biopsies were kept frozen at -80 degrees C prior to DNA extraction. Genomic DNA was isolated from frozen whole biopsies using a TRizol-based method, and the DNA was quantified with a NanoDrop 2000 spectrophotometer. Five hundred nanograms of biopsy DNA per sample were submitted for commercial TCRB immunosequencing. A two-step, amplification bias-controlled multiplex PCR was used by Adaptive Biotechnology to amplify CDR3 regions from genomic DNA. In the first PCR, primers covered every V and J gene segment, and in the second PCR, barcodes and Illumina adapters were added. CDR3 libraries were sequenced on an Illumina instrument. Processing in the source paper ran as follows. The analysis used both the pipelines supplied by the vendor and custom analysis of the raw data in R/Bioconductor with R version 3.3.0. Clonality, ranging from 0 to 1, was calculated as the inverse of the normalised Shannon entropy of all productive clones. High-frequency clones were defined as the share of the repertoire taken up by the top 100 clones, keeping only clones that passed a 95% confidence test. The Simpson index measured repertoire diversity, and the Morisita-Horn index measured overlap between samples. Held by TCRdb, this immuneACCESS table contains in-frame sequences only and omits some clones. Under half of the omission traces to an unresolved V gene where checked; the cause of the rest is unknown. V, J and clone size were drawn from that table, and D and trimming were deduced from the DNA. The sample table lists about 4,500 clones, about 84% of them with a count of one. Together, the top ten hold approximately 4% of the sample.

The junction shows trimming of 4 bases on V and 3 bases on J, plus 19 bases between the germline ends. From a lookup of the germline V gene, CDR1 and CDR2 are MNHEY and SVGAGI. There are 16 amino acids in the CDR3, from cysteine to phenylalanine inclusive. CDR3 DNA only is kept here, 48 bases in frame from base 1. This sequence uses TRBV6-5 and TRBJ2-7, with the D gene possibly TRBD1 or TRBD2, each one fitting 5 bases. The sequence derives from an adult with Crohn's disease. Sequencing was performed on ileal tissue. CDR3 sequence: CASSFVAGAGGYEQYF. The DNA is TGTGCCAGCAGTTTCGTGGCCGGAGCTGGGGGCTACGAGCAGTACTTC.